This T cell receptor (beta chain) originates from a study of blood T cells in healthy people across ages. Germline loops: CDR1 MNHNS, CDR2 SASEGT. The CDR3 contains 15 residues. V lost 2 bases and J 3 bases, leaving 11 bases between the germline ends. A second PCR of roughly 7 to 11 cycles used a sample-barcoded 5' primer and a J-beta primer mix. TCRdb itself ran the 5' RACE reads through MiXCR, one entry per CDR3 protein. The sample holds approximately 1,000,000 distinct CDR3 sequences, 35% to 40% seen once. The chain employs TRBV6-1 and TRBJ2-1; maybe TRBD2 (6 bases). The sample comprised blood. This clonotype was obtained from a man in his late teens or twenties in good health. The CDR3 here is CASSESRGYYNEQFF. DNA of the CDR3: TGTGCCAGCAGTGAAAGCCGGGGGTACTACAATGAGCAGTTCTTC.